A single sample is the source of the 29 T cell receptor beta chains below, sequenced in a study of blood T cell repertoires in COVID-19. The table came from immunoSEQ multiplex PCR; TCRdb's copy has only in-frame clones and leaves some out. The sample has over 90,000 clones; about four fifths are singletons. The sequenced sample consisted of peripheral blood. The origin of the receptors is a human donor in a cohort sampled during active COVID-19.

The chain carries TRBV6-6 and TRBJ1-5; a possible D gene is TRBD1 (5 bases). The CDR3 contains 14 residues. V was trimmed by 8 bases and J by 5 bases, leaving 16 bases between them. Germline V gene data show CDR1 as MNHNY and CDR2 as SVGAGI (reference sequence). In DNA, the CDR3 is TGTGCCAGCCACCTAAGGGGTGTGGATCAGCCCCAGCATTTT. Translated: CASHLRGVDQPQHF.

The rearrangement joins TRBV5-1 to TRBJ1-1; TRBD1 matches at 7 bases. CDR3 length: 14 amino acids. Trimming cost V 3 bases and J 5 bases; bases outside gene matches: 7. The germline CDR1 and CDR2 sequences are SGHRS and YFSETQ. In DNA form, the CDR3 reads TGCGCCAGCAGCTCGGGACAGCTGGGGACTGAAGCTTTCTTT. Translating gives CASSSGQLGTEAFF.

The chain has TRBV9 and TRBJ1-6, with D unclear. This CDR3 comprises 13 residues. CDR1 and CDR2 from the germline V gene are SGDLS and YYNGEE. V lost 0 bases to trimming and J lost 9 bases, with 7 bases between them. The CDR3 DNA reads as TGTGCCAGCAGCGTAGAGCGGCGTTCACCCCTCCACTTT. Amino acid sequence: CASSVERRSPLHF. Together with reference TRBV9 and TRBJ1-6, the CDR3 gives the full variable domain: DSGVTQTPKHLITATGQRVTLRCSPRSGDLSVYWYQQSLDQGLQFLIQYYNGEERAKGNILERFSAQQFPDLHSELNLSSLELGDSALYFCASSVERRSPLHFGNGTRLTVT.

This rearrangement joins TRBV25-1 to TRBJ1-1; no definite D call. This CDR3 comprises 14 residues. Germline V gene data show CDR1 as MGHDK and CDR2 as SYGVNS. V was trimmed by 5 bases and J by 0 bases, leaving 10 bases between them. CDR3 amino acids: CASSKHAMNTEAFF. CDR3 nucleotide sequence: TGTGCCAGCAGTAAGCACGCCATGAACACTGAAGCTTTCTTT.

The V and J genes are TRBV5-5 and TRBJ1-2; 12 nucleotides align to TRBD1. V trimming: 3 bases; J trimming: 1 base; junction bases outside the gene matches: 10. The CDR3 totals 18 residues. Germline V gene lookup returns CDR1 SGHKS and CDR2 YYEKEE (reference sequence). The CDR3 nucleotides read TGTGCCAGCAGCTACCTATCCGGGACAGGGGGCTATAACTATGGCTACACCTTC. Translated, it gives CASSYLSGTGGYNYGYTF.

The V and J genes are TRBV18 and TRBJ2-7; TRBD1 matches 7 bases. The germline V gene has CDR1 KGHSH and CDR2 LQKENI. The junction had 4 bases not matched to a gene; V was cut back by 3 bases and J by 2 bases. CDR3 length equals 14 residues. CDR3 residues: CASSPGQRTYEQYF. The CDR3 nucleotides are TGTGCCAGCTCACCGGGACAGAGGACCTACGAGCAGTACTTC.

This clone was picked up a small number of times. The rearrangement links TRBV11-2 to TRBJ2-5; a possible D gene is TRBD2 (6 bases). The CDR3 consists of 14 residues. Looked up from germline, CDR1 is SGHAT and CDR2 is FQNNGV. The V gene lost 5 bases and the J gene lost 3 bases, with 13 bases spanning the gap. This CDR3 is CASSGGTSKETQYF. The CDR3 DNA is TGTGCCAGCAGCGGCGGGACCTCGAAAGAGACCCAGTACTTC. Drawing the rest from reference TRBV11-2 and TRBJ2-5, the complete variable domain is EAGVAQSPRYKIIEKRQSVAFWCNPISGHATLYWYQQILGQGPKLLIQFQNNGVVDDSQLPKDRFSAERLKGVDSTLKIQPAKLEDSAVYLCASSGGTSKETQYFGPGTRLLVL.

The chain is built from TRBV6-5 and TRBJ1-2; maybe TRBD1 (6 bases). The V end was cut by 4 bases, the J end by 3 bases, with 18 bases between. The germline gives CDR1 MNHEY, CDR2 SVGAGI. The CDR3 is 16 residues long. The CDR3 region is CASSSGRGARHYGYTF. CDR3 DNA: TGTGCCAGCAGTTCTGGGCGGGGGGCGCGTCACTATGGCTACACCTTC.

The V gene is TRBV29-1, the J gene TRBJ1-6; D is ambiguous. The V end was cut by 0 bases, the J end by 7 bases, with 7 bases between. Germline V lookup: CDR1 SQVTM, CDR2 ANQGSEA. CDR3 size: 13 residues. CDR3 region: CSVEESANSPLHF. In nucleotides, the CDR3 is TGCAGCGTTGAAGAGTCAGCGAATTCACCCCTCCACTTT.

For the CDR3, the DNA is TGCGCCAGCAGCTTGACTAGCGGCACAGGGAATGAGCAGTTCTTC. It yields the protein CASSLTSGTGNEQFF. The chain couples TRBV5-1 to TRBJ2-1; the match to TRBD2 covers 8 bases. The CDR3 covers 15 residues. The J segment lost 7 bases and the V segment lost 1 base, leaving 7 bases of the junction unmatched. Germline lookup yields CDR1 SGHRS and CDR2 YFSETQ.

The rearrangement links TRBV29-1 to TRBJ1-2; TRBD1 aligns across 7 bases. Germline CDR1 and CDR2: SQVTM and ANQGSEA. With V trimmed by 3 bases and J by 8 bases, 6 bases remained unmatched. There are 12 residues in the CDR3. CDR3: CSVEGDSQGYTF. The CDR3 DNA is TGCAGCGTTGAGGGGGACAGTCAAGGCTACACCTTC. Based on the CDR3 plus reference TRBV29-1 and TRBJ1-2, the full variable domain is SAVISQKPSRDICQRGTSLTIQCQVDSQVTMMFWYRQQPGQSLTLIATANQGSEATYESGFVIDKFPISRPNLTFSTLTVSNMSPEDSSIYLCSVEGDSQGYTFGSGTRLTVV.

CDR3 sequence (DNA): TGTGCCAGCAACCTCGGAGGGGTTCGGGGGGCAGGGAACTATGGCTACACCTTC. Its protein is CASNLGGVRGAGNYGYTF. This chain links TRBV28 with TRBJ1-2, with a possible D match to TRBD1 (6 bases). The V and J ends lost 7 bases and 2 bases respectively, with 26 bases between them. Germline V gene data show CDR1 as MDHEN and CDR2 as SYDVKM. The CDR3 is made up of 18 amino acids.

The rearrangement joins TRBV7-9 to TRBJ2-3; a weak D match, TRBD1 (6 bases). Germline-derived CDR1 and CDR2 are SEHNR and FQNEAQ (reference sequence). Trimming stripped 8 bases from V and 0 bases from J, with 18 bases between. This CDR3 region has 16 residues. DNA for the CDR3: TGTGCCAGCCTGCGACAGGAGGACCCTAGCACAGATACGCAGTATTTT. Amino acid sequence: CASLRQEDPSTDTQYF.

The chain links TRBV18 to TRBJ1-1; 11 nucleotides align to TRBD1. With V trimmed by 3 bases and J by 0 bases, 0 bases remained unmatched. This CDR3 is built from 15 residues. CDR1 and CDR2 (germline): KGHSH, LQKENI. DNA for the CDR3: TGTGCCAGCTCACCGGGACAGGGGGTGAACACTGAAGCTTTCTTT. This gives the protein CASSPGQGVNTEAFF.

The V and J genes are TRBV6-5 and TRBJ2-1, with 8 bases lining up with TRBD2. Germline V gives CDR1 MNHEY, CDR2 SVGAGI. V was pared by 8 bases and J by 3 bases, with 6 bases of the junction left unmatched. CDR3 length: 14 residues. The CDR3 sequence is CASVMAGGYNEQFF. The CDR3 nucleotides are TGTGCCAGCGTTATGGCGGGGGGCTACAATGAGCAGTTCTTC.

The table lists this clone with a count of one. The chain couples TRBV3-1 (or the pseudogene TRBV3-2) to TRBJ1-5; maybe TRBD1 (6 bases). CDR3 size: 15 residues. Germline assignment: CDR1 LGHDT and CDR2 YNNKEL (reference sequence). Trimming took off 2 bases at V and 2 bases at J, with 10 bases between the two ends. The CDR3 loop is CASSQTPGGNQPQHF. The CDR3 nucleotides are TGTGCCAGCAGCCAAACCCCAGGGGGCAATCAGCCCCAGCATTTT.

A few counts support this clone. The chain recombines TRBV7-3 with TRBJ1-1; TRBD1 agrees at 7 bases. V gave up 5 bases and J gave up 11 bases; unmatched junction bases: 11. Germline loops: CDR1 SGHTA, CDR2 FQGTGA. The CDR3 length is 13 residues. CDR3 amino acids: CASSPAAQGRAFF. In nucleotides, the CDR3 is TGTGCCAGCAGCCCAGCCGCACAGGGGCGGGCTTTCTTT. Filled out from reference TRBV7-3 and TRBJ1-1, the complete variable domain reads GAGVSQTPSNKVTEKGKYVELRCDPISGHTALYWYRQSLGQGPEFLIYFQGTGAADDSGLPNDRFFAVRPEGSVSTLKIQRTERGDSAVYLCASSPAAQGRAFFGQGTRLTVV.

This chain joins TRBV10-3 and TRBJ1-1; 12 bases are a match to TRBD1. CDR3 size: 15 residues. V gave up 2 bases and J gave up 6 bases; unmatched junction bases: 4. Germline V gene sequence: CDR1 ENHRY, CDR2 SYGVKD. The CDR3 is CAISEVGQGASEAFF. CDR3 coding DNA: TGTGCCATCAGTGAGGTGGGACAGGGGGCGTCTGAAGCTTTCTTT.

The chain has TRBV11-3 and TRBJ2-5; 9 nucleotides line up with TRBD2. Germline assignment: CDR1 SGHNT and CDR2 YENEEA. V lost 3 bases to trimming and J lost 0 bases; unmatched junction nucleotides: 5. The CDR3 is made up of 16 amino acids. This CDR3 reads CASSFLSGGNQETQYF. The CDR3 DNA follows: TGTGCCAGCAGCTTCCTTAGCGGGGGTAACCAAGAGACCCAGTACTTC. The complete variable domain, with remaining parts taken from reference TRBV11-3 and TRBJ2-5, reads EAGVVQSPRYKIIEKKQPVAFWCNPISGHNTLYWYLQNLGQGPELLIRYENEEAVDDSQLPKDRFSAERLKGVDSTLKIQPAELGDSAVYLCASSFLSGGNQETQYFGPGTRLLVL.

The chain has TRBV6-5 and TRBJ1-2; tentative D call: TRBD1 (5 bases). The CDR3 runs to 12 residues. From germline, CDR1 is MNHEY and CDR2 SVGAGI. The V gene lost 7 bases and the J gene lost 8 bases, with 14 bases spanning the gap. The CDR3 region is CASTGRVSGYTF. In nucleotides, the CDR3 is TGTGCCAGCACAGGGAGGGTGAGCGGCTACACCTTC.

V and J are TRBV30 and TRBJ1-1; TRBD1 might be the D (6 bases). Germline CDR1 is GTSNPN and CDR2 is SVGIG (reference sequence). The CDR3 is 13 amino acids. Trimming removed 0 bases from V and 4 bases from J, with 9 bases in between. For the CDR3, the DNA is TGTGCCTGGAGTGTAGAGACAGGCACTGAAGCTTTCTTT. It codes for CAWSVETGTEAFF.

CDR3: CASSEAAQRGLQFF. CDR3 bases: TGTGCCAGCAGTGAAGCGGCCCAGCGGGGGCTGCAGTTCTTC. The chain joins TRBV2 to TRBJ2-1, with TRBD2 identical over 8 bases. The CDR3 has 14 residues. Germline CDR1 reads SNHLY; CDR2 reads FYNNEI. V was pared by 0 bases and J by 12 bases, with 7 bases of the junction left unmatched.

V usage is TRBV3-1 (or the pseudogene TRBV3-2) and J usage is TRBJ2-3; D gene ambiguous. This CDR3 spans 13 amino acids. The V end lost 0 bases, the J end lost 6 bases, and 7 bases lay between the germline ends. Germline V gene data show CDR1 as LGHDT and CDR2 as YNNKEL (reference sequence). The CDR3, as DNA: TGTGCCAGCAGCCAAGATCACGGGGATACGCAGTATTTT. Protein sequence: CASSQDHGDTQYF.

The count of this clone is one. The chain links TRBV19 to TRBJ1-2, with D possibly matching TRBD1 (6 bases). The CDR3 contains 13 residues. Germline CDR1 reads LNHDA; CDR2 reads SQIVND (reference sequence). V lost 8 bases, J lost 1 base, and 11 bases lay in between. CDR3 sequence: CASRDTLNYGYTF. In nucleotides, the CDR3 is TGTGCCAGTCGGGACACCCTTAACTATGGCTACACCTTC.

The CDR3 bases are TGTGCCAGCAGCCTGAACCGCCCAGCTAGCGGGGGGGCCGGGACCCAGTACTTC. It translates to CASSLNRPASGGAGTQYF. This chain links TRBV7-2 with TRBJ2-5; TRBD2 matches 12 bases. CDR1 and CDR2 (germline): SGHTA, FQGNSA. The CDR3 consists of 18 residues. With V trimmed by 5 bases and J by 7 bases, 17 bases remained unmatched.

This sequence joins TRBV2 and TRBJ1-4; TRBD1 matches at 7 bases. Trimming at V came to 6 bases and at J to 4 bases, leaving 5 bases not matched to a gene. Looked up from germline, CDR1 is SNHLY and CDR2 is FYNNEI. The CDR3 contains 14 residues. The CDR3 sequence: CASSRQGNNEKLFF. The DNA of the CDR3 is TGTGCCAGCAGCCGACAGGGTAATAATGAAAAACTGTTTTTT. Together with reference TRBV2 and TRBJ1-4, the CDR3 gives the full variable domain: EPEVTQTPSHQVTQMGQEVILRCVPISNHLYFYWYRQILGQKVEFLVSFYNNEISEKSEIFDDQFSVERPDGSNFTLKIRSTKLEDSAMYFCASSRQGNNEKLFFGSGTQLSVL.

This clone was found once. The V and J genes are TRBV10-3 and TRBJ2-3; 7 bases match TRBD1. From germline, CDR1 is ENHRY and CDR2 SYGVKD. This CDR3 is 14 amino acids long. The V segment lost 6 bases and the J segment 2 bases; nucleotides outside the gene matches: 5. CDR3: CAISGDSPTDTQYF. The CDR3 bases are TGTGCCATCAGCGGGGACAGCCCCACAGATACGCAGTATTTT.

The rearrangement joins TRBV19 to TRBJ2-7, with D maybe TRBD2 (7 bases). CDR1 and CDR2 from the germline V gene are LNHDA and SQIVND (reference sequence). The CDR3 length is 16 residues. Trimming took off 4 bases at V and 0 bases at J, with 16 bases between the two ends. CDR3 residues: CASSTPAGATSYEQYF. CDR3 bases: TGTGCCAGTAGTACTCCGGCGGGGGCGACCTCCTACGAGCAGTACTTC.

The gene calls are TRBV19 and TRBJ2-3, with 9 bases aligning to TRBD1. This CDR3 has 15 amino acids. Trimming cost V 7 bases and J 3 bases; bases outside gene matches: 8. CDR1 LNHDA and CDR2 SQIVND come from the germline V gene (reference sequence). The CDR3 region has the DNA TGTGCCAGTATCGCAGGACAGGGGTTGACAGATACGCAGTATTTT. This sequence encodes CASIAGQGLTDTQYF.